These 31 T cell receptor beta chains came from one sample sequenced in a study of metastatic and nonmetastatic thyroid tumors. Prior to thyroid surgery, none of the patients had received any treatment. MiXCR was used by TCRdb to re-call the PCR reads. The data show about 16,000 clones, around 13% seen once. Sample: tumor tissue. These TCRs come from a female donor with papillary thyroid cancer or a benign thyroid nodule (not recorded which). Some clones in this sample may be carry-over from other donors' samples.

Relative to its sample, this clone is medium-sized (0.01 to 0.1%). The chain couples TRBV6-2 or TRBV6-3 to TRBJ2-7; D perhaps matches TRBD1 (6 bases). The V end was cut by 6 bases, the J end by 0 bases, with 21 bases between. Per germline, CDR1 MNHEY and CDR2 SVGEGT. The CDR3 covers 17 residues. For the CDR3, the DNA is TGTGCCAGCAGCCGATTGCAATCAGGGGCCATCTCCTACGAGCAGTACTTC. Translation gives CASSRLQSGAISYEQYF.

Many counts were recorded for this clone. CDR3 amino acids: CASSYSMGRNTEAFF. The DNA of the CDR3 is TGTGCCAGCAGTTACTCTATGGGGAGAAACACTGAAGCTTTCTTT. This sequence joins TRBV6-6 and TRBJ1-1, with D hard to call. The germline V gene encodes CDR1 MNHNY and CDR2 SVGAGI (reference sequence). Between the trimmed V and J ends, which lost 0 bases and 2 bases, there was a span of 10 bases. This CDR3 spans 15 amino acids.

This clone was seen repeatedly, ten times or more. This sequence joins TRBV6-5 and TRBJ1-2; a weak D match, TRBD1 (6 bases). Trimming removed 2 bases from V and 2 bases from J, with 9 bases in between. The CDR3 runs to 14 residues. The germline gives CDR1 MNHEY, CDR2 SVGAGI. CDR3 in DNA: TGTGCCAGCAGTTACCCCGACAGGAACTATGGCTACACCTTC. Protein: CASSYPDRNYGYTF.

This clone appeared many times. The chain carries TRBV10-3 and TRBJ2-1; D may be TRBD2 (5 bases). The CDR3 is made up of 15 amino acids. Germline assignment: CDR1 ENHRY and CDR2 SYGVKD. The V end lost 0 bases, the J end lost 0 bases, and 6 bases lay between the germline ends. In DNA, the CDR3 is TGTGCCATCAGTGAGTCGGAGGTCTCCTACAATGAGCAGTTCTTC. Encoded protein: CAISESEVSYNEQFF.

In its sample, this clone was seen many times. One base away lies a much larger clone, so this may be a sequencing read error. This sequence joins TRBV5-1 and TRBJ2-5; 7 positions match TRBD2. Germline trimming cut 2 bases from V and 0 bases from J; bases unmatched to any gene: 13. The CDR3 contains 18 residues. Germline CDR1 and CDR2: SGHRS and YFSETQ. The CDR3, as DNA: TGCGCCAGCAGCTTAGCCCCGGGACGAGCGGGGTACCAAGAGACCCAGTACTTC. Its protein is CASSLAPGRAGYQETQYF.

The sample holds a few counts of this clone. CDR3 DNA sequence: TGTGCCATCAGTGAAAGGACAGGTGCCTCCTATGGCTACACCTTC. Translation: CAISERTGASYGYTF. V usage is TRBV10-3 and J usage is TRBJ1-2; 7 nucleotides agree with TRBD1. Germline trimming cut 3 bases from V and 4 bases from J; bases unmatched to any gene: 8. Per the germline V gene, CDR1 is ENHRY and CDR2 is SYGVKD. The CDR3 totals 15 residues.

This clone was detected many times. The V call is TRBV27, the J call TRBJ1-1; D is undetermined. This CDR3 is built from 14 residues. V was cut by 0 bases and J by 4 bases, with 9 bases left in between. Germline V gene lookup returns CDR1 MNHEY and CDR2 SMNVEV (reference sequence). This CDR3 is CASSLSNPGTEAFF. The DNA of the CDR3 is TGTGCCAGCAGTTTATCGAATCCGGGCACTGAAGCTTTCTTT.

This clone appeared many times. J is TRBJ1-1 and V is TRBV7-6; D unclear. Germline CDR1 and CDR2: SGHVS and FNYEAQ. CDR3 length: 12 amino acids. Trimming shortened V by 3 bases and J by 2 bases, and 4 bases separated the two germline ends. In nucleotides, the CDR3 is TGTGCCAGCAGCTTTGTCAACACTGAAGCTTTCTTT. Protein: CASSFVNTEAFF.

This clone was found many times. This chain connects TRBV24-1 to TRBJ2-5; D may be TRBD1 (6 bases). The V gene's germline CDR1 is KGHDR and CDR2 SFDVKD. The CDR3 is 13 amino acids. V gave up 3 bases and J gave up 7 bases, with 11 bases separating them. CDR3 sequence reads: CATSDTLRGTQYF. DNA of the CDR3: TGTGCCACCAGTGATACCCTCAGGGGGACCCAGTACTTC.

This clone was recorded at least ten times. Distinct nucleotide sequences in the sample also encode this CDR3. The genes are TRBV7-2 and TRBJ2-1, with 9 bases that match TRBD2. This CDR3 comprises 15 residues. Germline CDR1 is SGHTA and CDR2 is FQGNSA. Unmatched junction bases numbered 10, after V lost 5 bases and J lost 8 bases. The CDR3 sequence: CASSLRAGGPDEQFF. The DNA of the CDR3 is TGTGCCAGCAGCCTTCGGGCGGGAGGGCCCGATGAGCAGTTCTTC.

Turning to this clone: Given a much more abundant clone one base away, this may be a read error. Other DNA sequences within the sample encode an identical CDR3. The chain employs TRBV18 and TRBJ2-1, with 15 bases lining up with TRBD2. The germline gives CDR1 KGHSH, CDR2 LQKENI. This CDR3 has 18 amino acids. CDR3 residues: CASSPGLAGGTSYNEQFF. The CDR3 DNA follows: TGTGCCAGCTCACCGGGACTAGCGGGAGGAACGTCCTACAACGAGCAGTTCTTC.

Comments on this clone: A read error may produce the germline difference seen at one junction end. The V and J genes are TRBV12-3 or TRBV12-4 and TRBJ2-4; D remains ambiguous. The CDR3 is made up of 15 amino acids. The CDR3 nucleotides are TGTGCCAGCGGTTTTACCTTAGGGGCCAAAAACATTCAGTACTTC. Translated, it gives CASGFTLGAKNIQYF.

This clone occurred many times. This sequence joins TRBV7-2 and TRBJ1-6, with unresolved D. Trimming shortened V by 2 bases and J by 0 bases, and 5 bases separated the two germline ends. The CDR3 sequence is 15 residues long. In germline, CDR1 is SGHTA, CDR2 FQGNSA. CDR3 coding DNA: TGTGCCAGCAGCTTATTGAGCTCCTATAATTCACCCCTCCACTTT. Translation gives CASSLLSSYNSPLHF.

This clone was counted at least ten times. The chain couples TRBV5-6 to TRBJ2-3; D is uncertain. The CDR3 is 15 residues long. V was trimmed by 0 bases and J by 5 bases, leaving 13 bases between them. Germline values: CDR1 SGHDT, CDR2 YYEEEE. The CDR3 loop is CASSLAPTLGDTQYF. Written as DNA, the CDR3 is TGTGCCAGCAGCTTGGCCCCTACCTTAGGAGATACGCAGTATTTT.

The table lists this clone with many counts. J is TRBJ1-3 and V is TRBV19, with TRBD1 matching 7 bases. CDR1 and CDR2 from the germline V gene are LNHDA and SQIVND (reference sequence). V lost 6 bases, J lost 0 bases, and 2 bases stayed unmatched. CDR3 length: 14 residues. The CDR3 is CASRGQNSGNTIYF. The CDR3 region has the DNA TGTGCCAGTAGGGGACAGAACTCTGGAAACACCATATATTTT.

This clone appeared many times. The chain combines TRBV3-1 with TRBJ2-4; a weak D match, TRBD2 (5 bases). CDR1 and CDR2 (germline): LGHDT, YNNKEL (reference sequence). This CDR3 has 13 amino acids. Deletions cut 1 base from V and 8 bases from J, with 9 bases between. CDR3 in amino acids: CASSQGLEDIQYF. DNA for the CDR3: TGTGCCAGCAGCCAAGGCTTGGAGGACATTCAGTACTTC.

As for this clone: The sample has other DNA sequences that encode this CDR3 too. The chain links TRBV20-1 to TRBJ2-7; 10 bases map to TRBD2. CDR3 size: 13 residues. CDR1 DFQATT and CDR2 SNEGSKA come from the germline V gene (reference sequence). The V segment lost 0 bases and the J segment 12 bases; nucleotides outside the gene matches: 8. In DNA form, the CDR3 reads TGCAGTGCTAGAGAAACCAGCGGGAGGGTTCCGTACTTC. The encoded protein is CSARETSGRVPYF.

This clone showed up many times. The chain links TRBV4-1 to TRBJ2-2, with a possible D match to TRBD1 (6 bases). V dropped 0 bases and J dropped 7 bases, with 15 bases sitting between them. The CDR3 length is 16 residues. Germline values: CDR1 MGHRA, CDR2 YSYEKL. The CDR3 sequence is CASSQEPQGLVGELFF. The CDR3 bases are TGCGCCAGCAGCCAAGAGCCTCAGGGGTTAGTCGGGGAGCTGTTTTTT.

The chain employs TRBV6-2 or TRBV6-3 and TRBJ2-7; D is possibly TRBD1 or TRBD2 (5 bases each). The CDR3 is 14 amino acids. Trimming shortened V by 7 bases and J by 4 bases, and 17 bases separated the two germline ends. Germline CDR1 is MNHEY and CDR2 is SVGEGT. CDR3 in DNA: TGTGCCAGCACCCAGGTAGGGGAGCCTTACGAGCAGTACTTC. Translation: CASTQVGEPYEQYF.

This clone was recorded at least ten times. The chain recombines TRBV29-1 with TRBJ2-7; no firm D call. The CDR3 has 14 amino acids. V was trimmed by 6 bases and J by 5 bases, leaving 20 bases between them. Germline lookup yields CDR1 SQVTM and CDR2 ANQGSEA. The CDR3 spells CSVGTGPPAHEQYF. Written as DNA, the CDR3 is TGCAGCGTCGGCACCGGGCCCCCGGCCCACGAGCAGTACTTC.

Points on this clone: This sequence may be a read error, since a much larger clone differs from it by one base. The chain employs TRBV20-1 and TRBJ2-5; the match to TRBD1 covers 12 bases. Germline V lookup: CDR1 DFQATT, CDR2 SNEGSKA (reference sequence). The CDR3 runs 17 residues. CDR3: CSASGTGGAKSPEIQYF. The CDR3 DNA sequence: TGCAGTGCTAGCGGGACAGGGGGCGCAAAATCCCCAGAGATCCAGTACTTC.

Ten or more counts support this clone. The DNA for the CDR3 is TGTGCCAGCTCACCAGGGACAGACTATGAAAAACTGTTTTTT. Translating gives CASSPGTDYEKLFF. This rearrangement joins TRBV18 to TRBJ1-4; TRBD1 aligns across 7 bases. The CDR3 is made up of 14 amino acids. Losses at the gene ends were 2 bases for V and 6 bases for J; bases not matched to a gene: 3. From germline, CDR1 is KGHSH and CDR2 LQKENI.

This clone was detected many times. The V call is TRBV19, the J call TRBJ2-2; TRBD1 or TRBD2 may be the D gene (6 bases each). V was pared by 0 bases and J by 5 bases, with 7 bases between. Germline CDR1 reads LNHDA; CDR2 reads SQIVND (reference sequence). The CDR3 covers 14 residues. DNA for the CDR3: TGTGCCAGTAGTATAGAAGGGGGGACCGGGGAGCTGTTTTTT. It specifies CASSIEGGTGELFF.

This clone was observed at least ten times. This chain uses TRBV5-1 with TRBJ2-7; D could derive from TRBD1 or TRBD2 (6 bases each). Germline V CDR1 and CDR2: SGHRS, YFSETQ. The ends were cut back, 3 bases at V and 1 base at J, with 20 bases in the middle. The CDR3 is made up of 17 amino acids. The CDR3 loop reads CASSSRGRTALSYEQYF. In nucleotides, the CDR3 is TGCGCCAGCAGCTCCCGGGGGAGGACAGCCCTTTCCTACGAGCAGTACTTC.

This clone was counted at least ten times. The chain uses TRBV7-3 and TRBJ2-1; no clear D. The CDR3 has 14 residues. The V gene lost 5 bases and the J gene lost 1 base, with 9 bases spanning the gap. Germline V CDR1 and CDR2: SGHTA, FQGTGA. The CDR3 coding sequence is TGTGCCAGCAGCCCCCTGGGGTCCTACAATGAGCAGTTCTTC. It yields the protein CASSPLGSYNEQFF.

This clone was seen many times. The CDR3 DNA reads as TGTGCCAGCAGTTACGACAGGGGGTTTGGAAACACCATATATTTT. Translated, it gives CASSYDRGFGNTIYF. This rearrangement joins TRBV6-5 to TRBJ1-3, with TRBD1 identical over 9 bases. This CDR3 is 15 amino acids long. J gave up 3 bases and V 2 bases, and 2 bases lay outside the gene matches. Germline-derived CDR1 and CDR2 are MNHEY and SVGAGI.

Notes on this clone: A junction end diverges from the germline sequence, so it may reflect a read error. This rearrangement joins TRBV28 to TRBJ2-5; D is possibly TRBD1 or TRBD2 (6 bases each). The CDR3 contains 15 residues. Germline V gives CDR1 MDHEN, CDR2 SYDVKM. This CDR3 reads CASSLQGSFRETQYF. CDR3 nucleotide sequence: TGTGCCAGCAGTTTACAGGGGAGCTTCCGGGAGACACAGTACTTC.

Regarding this clone: Being one base from a much bigger clone, this may be a read error. The V gene is TRBV20-1, the J gene TRBJ2-3; no reliable D call. V gave up 0 bases and J gave up 2 bases, with 6 bases separating them. Looked up from germline, CDR1 is DFQATT and CDR2 is SNEGSKA (reference sequence). The CDR3 extends over 13 amino acids. The CDR3 protein is CSAREVPTDTQYF. The CDR3 DNA reads as TGCAGTGCTAGAGAGGTCCCCACAGATACGCAGTATTTT.

This clone came up many times. This chain links TRBV20-1 with TRBJ2-7; 9 bases map to TRBD1. This CDR3 has 13 residues. CDR1 is DFQATT and CDR2 is SNEGSKA in the germline V gene (reference sequence). The ends lost 6 bases at V and 6 bases at J; junction bases unmatched: 9. The CDR3 sequence: CSATEGTGREQYF. The DNA of the CDR3 is TGCAGTGCGACGGAAGGGACAGGGCGCGAGCAGTACTTC.

This clone was seen ten or more times. A much bigger clone sits one base away, suggesting this may be a read error. This CDR3 is also generated by other DNA sequences in the sample. The rearrangement links TRBV11-3 to TRBJ2-7, with a weak D call TRBD2 (6 bases). V dropped 5 bases and J dropped 5 bases, with 13 bases sitting between them. From germline, CDR1 is SGHNT and CDR2 YENEEA. The length of the CDR3 is 13 residues. CDR3 sequence: CASSPGLLDEQYF. CDR3 DNA sequence: TGTGCCAGCAGCCCCGGACTACTGGACGAGCAGTACTTC. Based on the CDR3 plus reference TRBV11-3 and TRBJ2-7, the full variable domain is EAGVVQSPRYKIIEKKQPVAFWCNPISGHNTLYWYLQNLGQGPELLIRYENEEAVDDSQLPKDRFSAERLKGVDSTLKIQPAELGDSAVYLCASSPGLLDEQYFGPGTRLTVT.

The J gene is TRBJ2-3, the V gene TRBV5-1, with D perhaps matching TRBD2 (8 bases). The CDR3 runs to 16 residues. The V gene's germline CDR1 is SGHRS and CDR2 YFSETQ. V was shortened by 0 bases and J by 11 bases, with 22 bases between the two germline ends. The DNA for the CDR3 is TGCGCCAGCAGCTTGGGACAGGGACTAGATGGTCGCGAGCAGTATTTT. The encoded protein is CASSLGQGLDGREQYF.